These 26 T cell receptor beta chains originate from one sample sequenced in a study of control samples from healthy donors and cancer patients. Produced via immunoSEQ multiplex PCR; TCRdb's table is partial and in-frame only. The repertoire holds around 40,000 clones, with approximately 90% as singletons. Sequencing was done on a sample of PBMCs. The receptors come from a woman in her thirties or forties with head and neck cancer.

This clone was found a few times. The chain has TRBV6-5 and TRBJ1-6, with D unclear. This CDR3 comprises 14 residues. Per germline, CDR1 MNHEY and CDR2 SVGAGI. With 8 bases removed from V and 17 bases from J, the gap between germline ends came to 25 bases. CDR3 sequence reads: CASASHIGVSMIHF. As DNA, the CDR3 is TGTGCCAGCGCGTCGCACATTGGGGTTTCGATGATCCACTTT.

The V and J genes are TRBV27 and TRBJ2-7, with 7 bases lining up with TRBD1. The CDR3 runs 13 residues. V dropped 10 bases and J dropped 1; count of bases not matched to a gene: 7. Per germline, CDR1 MNHEY and CDR2 SMNVEV (reference sequence). The CDR3: CAIAPGQSYEQYF. The CDR3 DNA reads TGTGCCATCGCCCCGGGACAGTCCTACGAGCAGTACTTC.

The CDR3: CASSADDRVSGEKLFF. For the CDR3, the DNA is TGTGCCAGCAGCGCAGACGACAGGGTGTCGGGTGAAAAACTGTTTTTT. This rearrangement joins TRBV9 to TRBJ1-4; 7 nucleotides align to TRBD1. CDR3 length: 16 residues. Trimming cost V 3 bases and J 7 bases; bases outside gene matches: 12. Germline CDR1 SGDLS, CDR2 YYNGEE.

The V call is TRBV13, the J call TRBJ2-3; no reliable D call. Trimming cost V 5 bases and J 4 bases, with 7 bases left between them. The CDR3 totals 12 residues. The V gene's germline CDR1 is PRHDT and CDR2 FYEKMQ (reference sequence). CDR3 coding DNA: TGTGCCAGCAGCCCATCGGCAGATACGCAGTATTTT. Amino acids: CASSPSADTQYF.

The V and J genes are TRBV11-2 and TRBJ1-1; unclear D gene. Germline values: CDR1 SGHAT, CDR2 FQNNGV. This CDR3 contains 12 residues. The germline V and J ends were trimmed by 1 base and 8 bases, with 8 bases remaining between them. The CDR3 DNA reads TGTGCCAGCAGCTTAGCCCCGACAGAAGCTTTCTTT. Residues: CASSLAPTEAFF.

The chain uses TRBV19 and TRBJ2-3, with 8 nucleotides matching TRBD1. Germline V lookup: CDR1 LNHDA, CDR2 SQIVND (reference sequence). J lost 3 bases, V lost 5 bases, and 4 bases had no gene match. The CDR3 is 14 residues long. This chain's CDR3 is CASSDRGKTDTQYF. The CDR3 bases are TGTGCCAGTAGTGACAGGGGAAAAACAGATACGCAGTATTTT.

The chain couples TRBV6-6 to TRBJ2-2, with 8 bases matching TRBD1. With V trimmed by 8 bases and J by 1 base, 9 bases remained unmatched. The CDR3 is 16 residues long. Germline V gene lookup returns CDR1 MNHNY and CDR2 SVGAGI (reference sequence). This CDR3 reads CASRLATGENTGELFF. In DNA form, the CDR3 reads TGTGCCAGCCGACTGGCGACAGGGGAGAACACCGGGGAGCTGTTTTTT.

The chain carries TRBV4-1 and TRBJ2-7; 10 bases align to TRBD2. The CDR3 length is 16 residues. Losses at the gene ends were 0 bases for V and 4 bases for J; bases not matched to a gene: 6. The germline CDR1 and CDR2 sequences are MGHRA and YSYEKL. The CDR3 nucleotides read TGCGCCAGCAGCCAAGATAGGGGACTAGCGAGATACGAGCAGTACTTC. Protein: CASSQDRGLARYEQYF.

The chain joins TRBV6-1 to TRBJ2-1; tentatively, D is TRBD2 (6 bases). Trimming took off 4 bases at V and 0 bases at J, with 16 bases between the two ends. Germline V gene data show CDR1 as MNHNS and CDR2 as SASEGT. This CDR3 region has 17 residues. The CDR3 sequence: CASSAVGAGYSYNEQFF. The CDR3 DNA sequence: TGTGCCAGCAGTGCCGTCGGGGCGGGATACTCCTACAATGAGCAGTTCTTC.

V is TRBV5-1 and J is TRBJ2-3; maybe TRBD2 (8 bases). The germline CDR1 and CDR2 sequences are SGHRS and YFSETQ. This CDR3 comprises 15 residues. Trimming cost V 6 bases and J 2 bases, with 16 bases left between them. The chain's CDR3 is CASTGGTAATDTQYF. The CDR3, as DNA: TGCGCCAGCACGGGAGGGACAGCCGCCACAGATACGCAGTATTTT.

This chain uses TRBV5-5 with TRBJ2-1; 8 bases align to TRBD1. CDR3 length: 15 residues. CDR1 is SGHKS, CDR2 YYEKEE, per germline (reference sequence). Germline trimming cut 4 bases from V and 3 bases from J; bases unmatched to any gene: 6. This chain's CDR3 is CASSRRGLLYNEQFF. The CDR3 coding sequence is TGTGCCAGCAGCCGCAGGGGGCTACTCTACAATGAGCAGTTCTTC.

The rearrangement uses TRBV27 and TRBJ2-7; D is unresolved. The CDR3 consists of 15 residues. Per the germline V gene, CDR1 is MNHEY and CDR2 is SMNVEV (reference sequence). Deletions cut 3 bases from V and 3 bases from J, with 15 bases between. This CDR3 is CASSFTGRRVYEQYF. For the CDR3, the DNA is TGTGCCAGCAGTTTTACGGGCAGGAGAGTCTACGAGCAGTACTTC.

CDR3 in DNA: TGTGCCATCAGTGCGAACTACGAGCAGTACTTC. Residues: CAISANYEQYF. The gene calls are TRBV10-3 and TRBJ2-7; D gene uncertain. The CDR3 length is 11 residues. The ends were cut back, 4 bases at V and 3 bases at J, with 4 bases in the middle. Germline V lookup: CDR1 ENHRY, CDR2 SYGVKD.

The CDR3 nucleotides are TGTGCCAGCAGCTCGACTAGCGGGCAAGAGACCCAGTACTTC. Translation gives CASSSTSGQETQYF. The chain joins TRBV6-2 or TRBV6-3 to TRBJ2-5, with 10 bases aligning to TRBD2. The CDR3 extends over 14 amino acids. Trimming removed 6 bases from V and 2 bases from J; junction bases left unmatched: 3. The germline gives CDR1 MNHEY, CDR2 SVGEGT.

The chain employs TRBV5-1 and TRBJ2-5, with TRBD2 matching 8 bases. Looked up from germline, CDR1 is SGHRS and CDR2 is YFSETQ. The CDR3 totals 15 residues. V lost 0 bases and J lost 5; bases outside the gene matches: 6. The CDR3 region has the DNA TGCGCCAGCAGCTTGGTAGGACTAGCCGGGGAGACCCAGTACTTC. It yields the protein CASSLVGLAGETQYF.

The V call is TRBV30, the J call TRBJ2-5, with D maybe TRBD1 (6 bases). V was cut by 3 bases and J by 5 bases, with 31 bases left in between. The CDR3 loop spans 19 amino acids. Per germline, CDR1 GTSNPN and CDR2 SVGIG (reference sequence). CDR3 nucleotide sequence: TGTGCCTGGAGAGAACCCGAAACAACCGGGACACGGAAGTCTGAGACCCAGTACTTC. It codes for CAWREPETTGTRKSETQYF.

The gene calls are TRBV12-3 or TRBV12-4 and TRBJ2-3, with TRBD1 identical over 8 bases. This CDR3 is built from 13 residues. V was clipped by 4 bases and J by 5 bases; unmatched bases: 2. CDR3 nucleotides: TGTGCCAGCAGTTCAGGGGGCCTAGATACGCAGTATTTT. Amino acids: CASSSGGLDTQYF.

The chain recombines TRBV19 with TRBJ2-3; TRBD2 matches 8 bases. Trimming cost V 4 bases and J 4 bases; bases outside gene matches: 7. The CDR3 covers 15 residues. Germline V gene lookup returns CDR1 LNHDA and CDR2 SQIVND (reference sequence). DNA for the CDR3: TGTGCCAGTAGTACACCGGGGGGGAGGGCAGATACGCAGTATTTT. This sequence encodes CASSTPGGRADTQYF.

This chain links TRBV30 with TRBJ2-2; TRBD1 might be the D (7 bases). The V gene lost 3 bases and the J gene lost 4 bases, with 15 bases spanning the gap. Germline-derived CDR1 and CDR2 are GTSNPN and SVGIG (reference sequence). The CDR3 covers 15 residues. CDR3 sequence (DNA): TGTGCCTGGAGGGGACGACAGGGAGGCACCGGGGAGCTGTTTTTT. As protein: CAWRGRQGGTGELFF. The whole variable domain, filled in from reference TRBV30 and TRBJ2-2, reads SQTIHQWPATLVQPVGSPLSLECTVEGTSNPNLYWYRQAAGRGLQLLFYSVGIGQISSEVPQNLSASRPQDRQFILSSKKLLLSDSGFYLCAWRGRQGGTGELFFGEGSRLTVL.

The V gene is TRBV5-1, the J gene TRBJ1-2; D is uncertain. The CDR3 spans 14 residues. Germline V gives CDR1 SGHRS, CDR2 YFSETQ. The V and J ends lost 4 bases and 0 bases respectively, with 10 bases between them. The CDR3 loop is CASSPDGANYGYTF. CDR3 coding DNA: TGCGCCAGCAGCCCGGACGGAGCTAACTATGGCTACACCTTC. Filled out from reference TRBV5-1 and TRBJ1-2, the complete variable domain reads KAGVTQTPRYLIKTRGQQVTLSCSPISGHRSVSWYQQTPGQGLQFLFEYFSETQRNKGNFPGRFSGRQFSNSRSEMNVSTLELGDSALYLCASSPDGANYGYTFGSGTRLTVV.

The rearrangement links TRBV9 to TRBJ2-4; perhaps TRBD2 as D (6 bases). V was clipped by 0 bases and J by 3 bases, with 10 bases between them. CDR3 length equals 15 residues. Germline CDR1 and CDR2: SGDLS and YYNGEE. The CDR3 DNA follows: TGTGCCAGCAGCGTAGCACGGCGGGACAAAAACATTCAGTACTTC. Protein: CASSVARRDKNIQYF. The full variable domain, with the rest looked up from reference TRBV9 and TRBJ2-4, is DSGVTQTPKHLITATGQRVTLRCSPRSGDLSVYWYQQSLDQGLQFLIQYYNGEERAKGNILERFSAQQFPDLHSELNLSSLELGDSALYFCASSVARRDKNIQYFGAGTRLSVL.

The rearrangement links TRBV19 to TRBJ1-5, with D unclear. The germline V gene has CDR1 LNHDA and CDR2 SQIVND (reference sequence). Deletions cut 3 bases from V and 6 bases from J, with 9 bases between. This CDR3 spans 13 amino acids. CDR3 DNA sequence: TGTGCCAGTAGTATTGTACGGTCTCAGCCCCAGCATTTT. Translation gives CASSIVRSQPQHF.

The rearrangement joins TRBV9 to TRBJ2-3; TRBD2 matches 16 bases. V was clipped by 2 bases and J by 3 bases; unmatched bases: 3. Per germline, CDR1 SGDLS and CDR2 YYNGEE. This CDR3 has 17 residues. CDR3 coding DNA: TGTGCCAGCAGCGTGGGGGGACTAGCGGGAGGGACAGATACGCAGTATTTT. Encoded protein: CASSVGGLAGGTDTQYF.

This clone was seen only a few times. The chain is built from TRBV5-1 and TRBJ1-2; 10 bases line up with TRBD1. In germline, CDR1 is SGHRS, CDR2 YFSETQ. The CDR3 contains 14 residues. V lost 3 bases to trimming and J lost 6 bases; unmatched junction nucleotides: 5. CDR3 protein: CASSSTGTGDGYTF. The CDR3 DNA follows: TGCGCCAGCAGCTCCACTGGGACAGGGGATGGCTACACCTTC.

This clone came up once. This chain connects TRBV27 to TRBJ1-1; D is uncertain. The CDR3 sequence is 14 residues long. Trimming removed 2 bases from V and 5 bases from J, with 12 bases in between. Germline CDR1 is MNHEY and CDR2 is SMNVEV (reference sequence). The CDR3 loop is CASSLGGVWTEAFF. CDR3 nucleotides: TGTGCCAGCAGTTTAGGTGGGGTCTGGACTGAAGCTTTCTTT.

The J gene is TRBJ1-2, the V gene TRBV5-5; the D gene is possibly TRBD1 (6 bases). The V end lost 2 bases, the J end lost 6 bases, and 8 bases lay between the germline ends. The CDR3 consists of 12 residues. Per the germline V gene, CDR1 is SGHKS and CDR2 is YYEKEE (reference sequence). Here the CDR3 reads CASSLQGDGYTF. The CDR3 coding sequence is TGTGCCAGCAGCTTACAGGGAGATGGCTACACCTTC.